The sequence of this T cell receptor beta chain was determined in a study of T cells in Graves' hyperthyroidism and ophthalmopathy. For the study at large: Peripheral blood draws took place at initial diagnosis, ahead of any treatment. Study conclusions and caveats: Blood also carried most thyroid clonotypes expanded above 0.001.

TCR beta CDR3 regions were amplified from RNA. Primed by the HTBI set, a first-round RT-PCR was run on the TCR CDR3. TCRdb re-called the multiplex PCR reads with MiXCR, one entry per CDR3 protein. The sample holds around 520,000 distinct CDR3 sequences; roughly an eighth are singletons and the top ten take over 15%. This clonotype turned up a few times. The antigen remains undetermined. Germline-derived CDR1 and CDR2 are KGHSH and LQKENI. The V segment lost 5 bases and the J segment 6 bases; nucleotides outside the gene matches: 4. The CDR3 extends over 13 amino acids. Uncontrolled infection, other autoimmune disease, pregnancy or lactation led to exclusion. Using around 10 ml of fresh peripheral blood, PBMCs were prepared.

Specimen: blood. The chain employs TRBV18 and TRBJ2-1, with 7 bases that match TRBD1. This TCR came from a woman under 30 with Graves' hyperthyroidism. CDR3: CASSSRDSNEQFF. The CDR3 DNA reads TGTGCCAGCTCATCCCGGGACAGCAATGAGCAGTTCTTC.